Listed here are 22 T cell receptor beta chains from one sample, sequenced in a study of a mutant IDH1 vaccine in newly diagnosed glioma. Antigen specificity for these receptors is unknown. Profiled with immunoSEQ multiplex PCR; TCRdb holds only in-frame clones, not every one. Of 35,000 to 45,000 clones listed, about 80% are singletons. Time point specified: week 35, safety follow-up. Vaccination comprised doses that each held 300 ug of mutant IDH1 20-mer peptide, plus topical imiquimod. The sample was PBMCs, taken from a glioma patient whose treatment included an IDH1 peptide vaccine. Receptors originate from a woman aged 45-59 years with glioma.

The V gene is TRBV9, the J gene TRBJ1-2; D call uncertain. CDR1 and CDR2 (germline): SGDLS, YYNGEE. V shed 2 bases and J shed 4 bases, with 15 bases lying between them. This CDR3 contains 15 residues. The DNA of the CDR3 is TGTGCCAGCAGCGTCGGGGTTAGTGAACTCTATGGCTACACCTTC. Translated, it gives CASSVGVSELYGYTF. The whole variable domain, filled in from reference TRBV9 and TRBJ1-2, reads DSGVTQTPKHLITATGQRVTLRCSPRSGDLSVYWYQQSLDQGLQFLIQYYNGEERAKGNILERFSAQQFPDLHSELNLSSLELGDSALYFCASSVGVSELYGYTFGSGTRLTVV.

The CDR3 sequence: CASSLDQDGPKGYTF. The DNA for the CDR3 is TGTGCCAGCAGCTTAGACCAGGACGGGCCCAAGGGCTACACCTTC. This chain uses TRBV11-1 with TRBJ1-2, with D unclear. V lost 1 base, J lost 8 bases, and 17 bases lay in between. The CDR3 is made up of 15 amino acids. Germline CDR1 reads SGHAT; CDR2 reads FQDESV (reference sequence).

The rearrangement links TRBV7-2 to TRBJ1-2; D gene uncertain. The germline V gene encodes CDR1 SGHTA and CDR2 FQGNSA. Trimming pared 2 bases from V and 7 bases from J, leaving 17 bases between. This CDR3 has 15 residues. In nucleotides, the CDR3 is TGTGCCAGCAGCTTACCTTCGCTAGGGAGGGTTGGCTACACCTTC. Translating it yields CASSLPSLGRVGYTF.

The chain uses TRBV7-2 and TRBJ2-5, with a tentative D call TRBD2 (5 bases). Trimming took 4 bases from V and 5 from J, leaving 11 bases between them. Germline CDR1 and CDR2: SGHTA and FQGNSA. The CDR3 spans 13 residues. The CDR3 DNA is TGTGCCAGCAGCTCGGACTTGGGGGAGACCCAGTACTTC. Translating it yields CASSSDLGETQYF.

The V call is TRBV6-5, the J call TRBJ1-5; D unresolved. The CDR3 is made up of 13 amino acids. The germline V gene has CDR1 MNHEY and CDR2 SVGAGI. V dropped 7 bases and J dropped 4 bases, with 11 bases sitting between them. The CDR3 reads CASTPGLNQPQHF. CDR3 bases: TGTGCCAGCACCCCGGGCCTAAATCAGCCCCAGCATTTT.

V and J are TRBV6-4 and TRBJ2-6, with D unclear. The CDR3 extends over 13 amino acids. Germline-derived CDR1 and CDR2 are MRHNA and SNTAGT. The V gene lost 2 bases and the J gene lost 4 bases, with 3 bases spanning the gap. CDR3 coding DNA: TGTGCCAGCAGTGACGGGGGGGCCAACGTCCTGACTTTC. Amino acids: CASSDGGANVLTF.

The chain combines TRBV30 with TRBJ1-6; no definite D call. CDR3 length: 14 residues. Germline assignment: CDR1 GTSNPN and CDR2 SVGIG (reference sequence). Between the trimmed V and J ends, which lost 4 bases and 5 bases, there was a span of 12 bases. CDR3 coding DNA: TGTGCCTGGATACGCGATGGTCATAATTCACCCCTCCACTTT. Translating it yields CAWIRDGHNSPLHF.

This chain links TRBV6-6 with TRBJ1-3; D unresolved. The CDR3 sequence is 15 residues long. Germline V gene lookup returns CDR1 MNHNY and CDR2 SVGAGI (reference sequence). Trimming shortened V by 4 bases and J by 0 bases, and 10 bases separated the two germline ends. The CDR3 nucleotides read TGTGCCAGCAGTTCTTCACTCAGCTCTGGAAACACCATATATTTT. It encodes CASSSSLSSGNTIYF.

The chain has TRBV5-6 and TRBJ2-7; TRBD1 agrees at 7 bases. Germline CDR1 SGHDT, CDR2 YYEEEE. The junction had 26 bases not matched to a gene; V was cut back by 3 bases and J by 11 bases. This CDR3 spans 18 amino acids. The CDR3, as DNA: TGTGCCAGCAGCTCCAGACAGGGAGTTGGTCTACGAGAAGTAGGGGAGTACTTC. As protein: CASSSRQGVGLREVGEYF.

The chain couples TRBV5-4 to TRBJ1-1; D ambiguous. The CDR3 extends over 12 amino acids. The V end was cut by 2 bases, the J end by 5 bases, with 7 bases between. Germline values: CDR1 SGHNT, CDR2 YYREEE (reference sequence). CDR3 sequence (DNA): TGTGCCAGCAGCTTTGATGCGACTGAAGCTTTCTTT. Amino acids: CASSFDATEAFF.

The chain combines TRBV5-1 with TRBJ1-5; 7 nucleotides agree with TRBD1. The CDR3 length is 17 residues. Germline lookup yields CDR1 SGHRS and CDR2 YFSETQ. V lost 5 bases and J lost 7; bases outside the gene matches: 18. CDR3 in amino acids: CASRPGDRETIWQPQHF. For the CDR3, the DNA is TGCGCCAGCAGGCCCGGTGACAGGGAGACGATTTGGCAGCCCCAGCATTTT.

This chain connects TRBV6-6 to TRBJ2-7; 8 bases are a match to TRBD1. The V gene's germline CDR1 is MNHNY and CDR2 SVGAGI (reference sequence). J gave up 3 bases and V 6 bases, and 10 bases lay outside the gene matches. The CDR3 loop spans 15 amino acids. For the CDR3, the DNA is TGTGCCAGCAGCGACTTCGACAGGGGCTTCTACGAGCAGTACTTC. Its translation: CASSDFDRGFYEQYF.

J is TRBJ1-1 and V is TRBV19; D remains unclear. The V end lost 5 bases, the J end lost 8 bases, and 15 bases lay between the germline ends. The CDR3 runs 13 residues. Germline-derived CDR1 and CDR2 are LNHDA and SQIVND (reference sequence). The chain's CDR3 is CASSLRVPPEAFF. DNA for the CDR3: TGTGCCAGTAGTCTTCGGGTTCCCCCAGAAGCTTTCTTT.

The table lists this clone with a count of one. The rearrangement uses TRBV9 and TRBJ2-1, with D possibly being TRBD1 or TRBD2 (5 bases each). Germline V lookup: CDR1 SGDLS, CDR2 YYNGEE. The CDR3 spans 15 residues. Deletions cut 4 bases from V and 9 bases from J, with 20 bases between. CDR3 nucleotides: TGTGCCAGCAGCCCGGGACCTCCTGCTTCCGCTGAGCAGTTCTTC. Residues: CASSPGPPASAEQFF.

The CDR3 nucleotides read TGTGCCAGCAGCCAAGAGGTTAACTATGGCTACACCTTC. This encodes CASSQEVNYGYTF. V and J are TRBV14 and TRBJ1-2, with no clear D. This CDR3 comprises 13 residues. The V end was cut by 0 bases, the J end by 1 base, with 3 bases between. CDR1 SGHDN and CDR2 FVKESK come from the germline V gene.

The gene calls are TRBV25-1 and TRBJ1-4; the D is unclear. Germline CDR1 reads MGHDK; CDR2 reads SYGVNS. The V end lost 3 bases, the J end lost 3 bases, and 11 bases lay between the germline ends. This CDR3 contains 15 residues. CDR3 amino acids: CASSDYSAANEKLFF. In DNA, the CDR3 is TGTGCCAGCAGTGACTACAGCGCGGCTAATGAAAAACTGTTTTTT. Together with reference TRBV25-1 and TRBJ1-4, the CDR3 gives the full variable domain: EADIYQTPRYLVIGTGKKITLECSQTMGHDKMYWYQQDPGMELHLIHYSYGVNSTEKGDLSSESTVSRIRTEHFPLTLESARPSHTSQYLCASSDYSAANEKLFFGSGTQLSVL.

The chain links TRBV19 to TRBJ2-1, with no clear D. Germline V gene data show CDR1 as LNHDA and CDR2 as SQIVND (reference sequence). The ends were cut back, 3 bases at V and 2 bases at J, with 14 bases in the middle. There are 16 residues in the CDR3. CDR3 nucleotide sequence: TGTGCCAGTAGTATCGATGTCCTTCAGGCCTACAATGAGCAGTTCTTC. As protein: CASSIDVLQAYNEQFF.

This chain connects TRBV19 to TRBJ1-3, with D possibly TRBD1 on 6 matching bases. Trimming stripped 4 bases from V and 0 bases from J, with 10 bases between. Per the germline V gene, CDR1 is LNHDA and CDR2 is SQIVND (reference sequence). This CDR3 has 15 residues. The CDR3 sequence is CASSTQGHSGNTIYF. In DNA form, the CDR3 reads TGTGCCAGTAGTACGCAGGGGCACTCTGGAAACACCATATATTTT.

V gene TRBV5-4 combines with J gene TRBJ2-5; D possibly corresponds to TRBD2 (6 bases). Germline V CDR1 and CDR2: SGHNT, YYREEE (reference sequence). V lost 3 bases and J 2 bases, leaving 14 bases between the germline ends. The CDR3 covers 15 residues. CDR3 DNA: TGTGCCAGCAGCTCGCCGGGGGATCGGCAAGAGACCCAGTACTTC. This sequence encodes CASSSPGDRQETQYF.

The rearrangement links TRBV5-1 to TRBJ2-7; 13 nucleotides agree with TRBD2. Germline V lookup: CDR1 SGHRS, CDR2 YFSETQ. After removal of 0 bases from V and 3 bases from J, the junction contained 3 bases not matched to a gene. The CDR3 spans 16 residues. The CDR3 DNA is TGCGCCAGCAGCTTGGGACTAGCGGGGGGCAACTACGAGCAGTACTTC. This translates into CASSLGLAGGNYEQYF.

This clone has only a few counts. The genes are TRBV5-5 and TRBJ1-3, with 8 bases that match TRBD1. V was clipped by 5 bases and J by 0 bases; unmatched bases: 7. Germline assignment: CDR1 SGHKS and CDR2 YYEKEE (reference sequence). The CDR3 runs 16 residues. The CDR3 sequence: CASRTVTGGSGNTIYF. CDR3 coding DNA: TGTGCCAGCAGGACAGTTACAGGGGGCTCTGGAAACACCATATATTTT.

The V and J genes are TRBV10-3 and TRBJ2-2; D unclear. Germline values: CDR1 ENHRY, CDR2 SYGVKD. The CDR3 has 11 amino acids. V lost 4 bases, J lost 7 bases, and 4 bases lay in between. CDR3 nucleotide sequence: TGTGCCATCAGTGGGGGCGGGGAGCTGTTTTTT. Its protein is CAISGGGELFF.